These T cell receptor beta chains were read from a single sample in a study of cytomegalovirus exposure and HLA in healthy donors. Profiled with immunoSEQ multiplex PCR; TCRdb holds only in-frame clones, not every one. The table records 150,000 to 200,000 clones, 65% to 80% of them present only once. Sequenced input: PBMCs. These receptors all come from a woman aged 35 to 49 in good health and CMV-seropositive. CDR3s include the opening cysteine and the closing phenylalanine or tryptophan. The D gene is left open where the match is weak. The size entry is marked missing in some rows and otherwise reads once, few, many or a size class.

CDR3aa: CSVHRGNTEAFF
CDR3nt: TGCAGCGTACATAGAGGGAACACTGAAGCTTTCTTT
v_gene: TRBV29-1
j_gene: TRBJ1-1
abundance: .
d_gene: .

CDR3aa: CASSTIGTNYGYTF
CDR3nt: TGTGCCAGCAGTACAATCGGGACAAACTATGGCTACACCTTC
v_gene: TRBV6-5
j_gene: TRBJ1-2
abundance: .
d_gene: .

CDR3aa: CASSQELAGLREKLFF
CDR3nt: TGCGCCAGCAGCCAAGAGCTAGCTGGGTTGAGGGAAAAACTGTTTTTT
v_gene: TRBV4-1
j_gene: TRBJ1-4
abundance: few
d_gene: .

CDR3aa: CAWSTKQGAPYEQYF
CDR3nt: TGTGCCTGGAGTACAAAACAGGGGGCGCCCTACGAGCAGTACTTC
v_gene: TRBV30
j_gene: TRBJ2-7
abundance: .
d_gene: TRBD1

CDR3aa: CASLGATGDTEAFF
CDR3nt: TGTGCCAGCCTCGGGGCGACAGGGGATACTGAAGCTTTCTTT
v_gene: TRBV27
j_gene: TRBJ1-1
abundance: .
d_gene: TRBD1

CDR3aa: CASGTSGGYEQYF
CDR3nt: TGTGCCAGCGGGACTAGCGGGGGCTACGAGCAGTACTTC
v_gene: TRBV6-4
j_gene: TRBJ2-7
abundance: once
d_gene: TRBD2

CDR3aa: CASSPSSSGSYNEQFF
CDR3nt: TGTGCCAGCAGCCCCAGCAGTAGCGGCTCCTACAATGAGCAGTTCTTC
v_gene: TRBV7-2
j_gene: TRBJ2-1
abundance: .
d_gene: .

CDR3aa: CATVSGLSGNTIYF
CDR3nt: TGTGCCACTGTGAGCGGGCTTTCTGGAAACACCATATATTTT
v_gene: TRBV15
j_gene: TRBJ1-3
abundance: .
d_gene: .

CDR3aa: CASSRDSSSYNEQFF
CDR3nt: TGTGCCAGCAGTCGGGACTCCAGCTCCTACAATGAGCAGTTCTTC
v_gene: TRBV9
j_gene: TRBJ2-1
abundance: once
d_gene: .

CDR3aa: CAISVAGGTDTQYF
CDR3nt: TGTGCCATCAGTGTAGCGGGAGGCACAGATACGCAGTATTTT
v_gene: TRBV10-3
j_gene: TRBJ2-3
abundance: few
d_gene: TRBD2

CDR3aa: CASSEWSSGNTIYF
CDR3nt: TGCGCCAGCAGTGAGTGGAGTTCTGGGAACACCATATATTTT
v_gene: TRBV10-2
j_gene: TRBJ1-3
abundance: .
d_gene: .

CDR3aa: CASSDGQRTQYF
CDR3nt: TGCGCCAGCAGCGACGGACAGAGGACGCAGTATTTT
v_gene: TRBV5-1
j_gene: TRBJ2-3
abundance: .
d_gene: .

CDR3aa: CASSLAGWEQYF
CDR3nt: TGTGCCAGCAGCTTAGCCGGGTGGGAGCAGTACTTC
v_gene: TRBV7-2
j_gene: TRBJ2-7
abundance: .
d_gene: .

CDR3aa: CAWSGYTSGTQYF
CDR3nt: TGTGCCTGGAGCGGGTATACTAGCGGGACCCAGTACTTC
v_gene: TRBV30
j_gene: TRBJ2-5
abundance: .
d_gene: TRBD2

CDR3aa: CAWRPGQGRTQYF
CDR3nt: TGTGCCTGGAGGCCGGGACAGGGAAGGACCCAGTACTTC
v_gene: TRBV30
j_gene: TRBJ2-5
abundance: .
d_gene: TRBD1

CDR3aa: CASSDLGGAASYEQYF
CDR3nt: TGTGCCAGCAGCGACCTCGGGGGGGCCGCCTCCTACGAGCAGTACTTC
v_gene: TRBV11-2
j_gene: TRBJ2-7
abundance: .
d_gene: TRBD2

CDR3aa: CASSLTLAPGAQYF
CDR3nt: TGTGCCAGCAGCCTAACTCTAGCACCGGGAGCCCAGTACTTC
v_gene: TRBV2
j_gene: TRBJ2-5
abundance: few
d_gene: .

CDR3aa: CASSPGMDQPQHF
CDR3nt: TGTGCCAGCAGCCCCGGGATGGATCAGCCCCAGCATTTT
v_gene: TRBV7-2
j_gene: TRBJ1-5
abundance: .
d_gene: .

CDR3aa: CARSPRSQGHQCEQYF
CDR3nt: TGTGCCAGAAGCCCCCGTTCGCAGGGACACCAATGCGAGCAGTACTTC
v_gene: TRBV5-3
j_gene: TRBJ2-7
abundance: .
d_gene: .

CDR3aa: CASSYLAGEQYF
CDR3nt: TGTGCCAGCAGTTACCTTGCAGGCGAGCAGTACTTC
v_gene: TRBV6-5
j_gene: TRBJ2-7
abundance: .
d_gene: .

CDR3aa: CASGLTVSSYEQYF
CDR3nt: TGTGCTAGTGGTTTGACAGTAAGCTCCTACGAGCAGTACTTC
v_gene: TRBV12-5
j_gene: TRBJ2-7
abundance: .
d_gene: .

CDR3aa: CASSLGGVLEQYF
CDR3nt: TGTGCCAGCAGTTTGGGGGGAGTACTCGAGCAGTACTTC
v_gene: TRBV28
j_gene: TRBJ2-7
abundance: .
d_gene: .

CDR3aa: CAWRTSGFYEQYF
CDR3nt: TGTGCCTGGAGGACTAGCGGTTTTTACGAGCAGTACTTC
v_gene: TRBV30
j_gene: TRBJ2-7
abundance: few
d_gene: TRBD2

CDR3aa: CATSRGPSGTHEQFF
CDR3nt: TGTGCCACCAGCAGAGGACCTAGCGGGACCCATGAGCAGTTCTTC
v_gene: TRBV15
j_gene: TRBJ2-1
abundance: .
d_gene: TRBD2

CDR3aa: CASSTGTGGPYEQYF
CDR3nt: TGTGCCAGCAGCACCGGGACAGGGGGACCCTACGAGCAGTACTTC
v_gene: TRBV6-6
j_gene: TRBJ2-7
abundance: .
d_gene: TRBD1

CDR3aa: CASSLYAGRTTYEQYF
CDR3nt: TGTGCCAGCAGCTTATATGCGGGACGTACAACCTACGAGCAGTACTTC
v_gene: TRBV7-2
j_gene: TRBJ2-7
abundance: .
d_gene: .

CDR3aa: CASSQAYLAGNTGELFF
CDR3nt: TGCGCCAGCAGCCAAGCCTACCTAGCGGGAAACACCGGGGAGCTGTTTTTT
v_gene: TRBV4-1
j_gene: TRBJ2-2
abundance: few
d_gene: TRBD2

CDR3aa: CASSSGQGGNTIYF
CDR3nt: TGTGCCAGCAGTTCCGGACAGGGGGGAAACACCATATATTTT
v_gene: TRBV6-5
j_gene: TRBJ1-3
abundance: .
d_gene: TRBD1

CDR3aa: CASSQGTSTDTQYF
CDR3nt: TGTGCCAGCAGCCAAGGGACTAGCACAGATACGCAGTATTTT
v_gene: TRBV4-2
j_gene: TRBJ2-3
abundance: few
d_gene: .